This TCR beta chain was captured in a study of blood T cell repertoires in COVID-19. About the research overall: COVID-19 samples from acute and convalescent phases originated in the United States, Italy and Spain. Sources were T cells, B-cell-depleted T cells, or PBMCs; the material itself was cDNA or gDNA.

The germline V and J ends were trimmed by 0 bases and 3 bases, with 6 bases remaining between them. This CDR3 is built from 14 residues. The germline V gene encodes CDR1 SNHLY and CDR2 FYNNEI. How the authors handled the data: Estimates of nucleated cell counts were drawn from the amplification of reference gene primers. TCRdb keeps only in-frame clones here, not all; method: immunoSEQ multiplex PCR. The D gene and trimming were derived from the DNA, and the V and J assignments and clone size from that table. The table records around 100,000 clones, around four fifths of them present only once. The sequenced sample was peripheral blood. The chain uses TRBV2 and TRBJ1-5; D is uncertain. The sequence derives from a woman in her 70s with acute or convalescent COVID-19. The CDR3 bases are TGTGCCAGCAGTGAAGCGTCAGTCAATCAGCCCCAGCATTTT. It translates to CASSEASVNQPQHF.